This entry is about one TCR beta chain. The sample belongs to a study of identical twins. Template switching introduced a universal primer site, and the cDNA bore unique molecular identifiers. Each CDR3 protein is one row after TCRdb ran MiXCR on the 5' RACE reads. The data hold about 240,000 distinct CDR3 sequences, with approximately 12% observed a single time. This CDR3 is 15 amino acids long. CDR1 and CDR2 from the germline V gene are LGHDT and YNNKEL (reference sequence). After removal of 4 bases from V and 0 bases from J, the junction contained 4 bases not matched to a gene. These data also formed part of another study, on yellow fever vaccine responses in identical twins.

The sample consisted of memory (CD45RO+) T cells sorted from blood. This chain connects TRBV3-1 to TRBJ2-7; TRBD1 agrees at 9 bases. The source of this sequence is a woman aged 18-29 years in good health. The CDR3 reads CASSRGTGSSYEQYF. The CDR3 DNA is TGTGCCAGCAGCCGGGGGACAGGGAGCTCCTACGAGCAGTACTTC.